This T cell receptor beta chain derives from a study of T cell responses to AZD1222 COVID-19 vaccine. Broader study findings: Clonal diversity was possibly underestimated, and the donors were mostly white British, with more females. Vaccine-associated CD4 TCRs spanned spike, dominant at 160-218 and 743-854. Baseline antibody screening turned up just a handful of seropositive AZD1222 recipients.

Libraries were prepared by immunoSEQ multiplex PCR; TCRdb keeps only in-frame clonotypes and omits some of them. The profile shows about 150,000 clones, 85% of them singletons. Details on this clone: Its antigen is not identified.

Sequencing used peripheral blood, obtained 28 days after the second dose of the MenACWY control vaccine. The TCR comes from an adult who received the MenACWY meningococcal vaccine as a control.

The CDR3 DNA reads as TGTGCCATCACCGAGGGTAGTGACGGCAATGAGCAGTTCTTC. It specifies CAITEGSDGNEQFF. The chain uses TRBV10-3 and TRBJ2-1; maybe TRBD2 (5 bases). V lost 7 bases, J lost 6 bases, and 16 bases lay in between. This CDR3 has 14 amino acids. Germline lookup yields CDR1 ENHRY and CDR2 SYGVKD.